This TCR beta chain was obtained from a study of cytomegalovirus exposure and HLA in healthy donors. Whole-study findings and limits: A few of the chains that were CMV-associated were confirmed in vitro to be specific for CMV antigens. Analysis performed later found over 15,000 TCR beta sequences associated with HLA alleles at 0.05 false discovery rate.

Donors consisted of healthy bone marrow donors. PCR employed 60 Vbeta and 13 Jbeta primers. Clones were read by immunoSEQ multiplex PCR, and TCRdb kept only the in-frame ones, dropping some. The sample yields around 200,000 clones, approximately 80% seen once. On this clone itself: Its antigen is as yet unknown.

Sequencing input: PBMCs. The receptor's source is a girl between 2 and 10 years old in good health and CMV-seropositive.

CDR3 residues: CASSPRTSGRYEQYF. The DNA for the CDR3 is TGTGCCAGCAGTCCCCGTACTAGCGGGAGATACGAGCAGTACTTC. The V and J genes are TRBV28 and TRBJ2-7, with TRBD2 matching over 11 bases. Trimming at V came to 5 bases and at J to 4 bases, leaving 7 bases not matched to a gene. The germline CDR1 and CDR2 sequences are MDHEN and SYDVKM. This CDR3 has 15 amino acids.